The 6 T cell receptor beta chains below come from one sample, sequenced in a study of blood T cell repertoires in COVID-19. Measured with immunoSEQ multiplex PCR; TCRdb has only the in-frame clones, and not every one. The table records approximately 170,000 clones, 84% of them present only once. The sample taken for sequencing was PBMCs or T cells enriched from blood (not recorded which). The source of these receptors is a man aged 50 or older who had recovered from COVID-19.

The genes are TRBV9 and TRBJ2-7, with 12 nucleotides matching TRBD2. This CDR3 is built from 15 residues. Trimming at V came to 0 bases and at J to 5 bases, leaving 3 bases not matched to a gene. CDR1 and CDR2 (germline): SGDLS, YYNGEE. CDR3 amino acids: CASSVEGLAGNEQYF. The DNA of the CDR3 is TGTGCCAGCAGCGTAGAAGGACTAGCGGGGAACGAGCAGTACTTC.

This clone was found a few times. The gene calls are TRBV24-1 and TRBJ2-7, with a possible D match to TRBD2 (5 bases). The CDR3 contains 13 residues. The germline V gene encodes CDR1 KGHDR and CDR2 SFDVKD. Trimming stripped 3 bases from V and 7 bases from J, with 12 bases between. The CDR3 sequence is CATSDVGRGEQYF. The CDR3 DNA follows: TGTGCCACCAGTGATGTCGGACGGGGAGAGCAGTACTTC.

The CDR3 DNA sequence: TGTGCCGCCGACCCCGGGACAGGGATCAATCAGCCCCAGCATTTT. Protein product: CAADPGTGINQPQHF. This sequence joins TRBV6-5 and TRBJ1-5, with 9 bases matching TRBD1. After removal of 11 bases from V and 3 bases from J, the junction contained 11 bases not matched to a gene. This CDR3 is built from 15 residues. Germline values: CDR1 MNHEY, CDR2 SVGAGI.

The V gene is TRBV9, the J gene TRBJ2-7, with TRBD1 as a possible D gene (5 bases). CDR1 and CDR2 from the germline V gene are SGDLS and YYNGEE. Trimming left V 4 bases short and J 6 bases short, with 14 bases between. The length of the CDR3 is 13 residues. Here the CDR3 reads CASSRELGAEQYF. CDR3 DNA: TGTGCCAGCAGCAGAGAGTTAGGGGCCGAGCAGTACTTC.

V is TRBV6-5 and J is TRBJ1-4; D is possibly TRBD1 (6 bases). The V and J ends lost 5 bases and 5 bases respectively, with 9 bases between them. Germline CDR1 reads MNHEY; CDR2 reads SVGAGI. This CDR3 is built from 13 residues. The CDR3 reads CASSNRVNEKLFF. The CDR3 DNA reads as TGTGCCAGCAGTAACAGGGTGAATGAAAAACTGTTTTTT.

V and J are TRBV19 and TRBJ1-1; the D is unclear. The V end lost 4 bases, the J end lost 1 base, and 7 bases lay between the germline ends. This CDR3 is 13 amino acids long. Germline V CDR1 and CDR2: LNHDA, SQIVND (reference sequence). CDR3 DNA sequence: TGTGCCAGTAGTAAGAGAGAGAACACTGAAGCTTTCTTT. Translation gives CASSKRENTEAFF.